This T cell receptor (beta chain) was documented in a study of T-cell reconstitution after alpha-beta-depleted transplantation in children. This CDR3 spans 14 amino acids. V lost 9 bases and J lost 4, with 19 bases in between. Germline CDR1 reads MNHEY; CDR2 reads SVGEGT. Preparation of the TCRbeta library involved a method that used unique molecular identifiers. MiXCR, run by TCRdb on the PCR reads, gives a single entry per CDR3 protein. Among about 610,000 distinct CDR3 sequences, about 10% were seen once, and the ten largest hold approximately 4.1%. The chain is built from TRBV6-2 or TRBV6-3 and TRBJ2-7; D remains unclear. The TCR originated in a human donor who donated a stem cell graft to a child with acute myeloid leukemia. The sample consisted of PBMCs from the stem cell graft donor, taken from the stem cell graft. CDR3 residues: CASQEEVGSYEQYF. The CDR3 nucleotides read TGTGCCAGTCAAGAGGAAGTAGGGTCTTACGAGCAGTACTTC.